This T cell receptor (beta chain) was sequenced during a study of glioma-infiltrating T cells after dendritic cell vaccination. With 1 base removed from V and 0 bases from J, the gap between germline ends came to 6 bases. CDR3 length equals 14 residues. Germline V gene lookup returns CDR1 SGHVS and CDR2 FQNEAQ. TCRdb's copy holds only in-frame clones and misses some; the assay was immunoSEQ multiplex PCR. The repertoire includes over 80,000 clones, roughly four fifths of them detected once, and 2.1% sits in the top ten. This clone was seen more than once but under ten times. Described time point: after dendritic cell vaccination, including at tumor progression/relapse. Blood PBMC samples: pre-vaccination, two weeks post third vaccination, and at tumor progression.

This receptor was identified in a human donor with glioblastoma. The rearrangement joins TRBV7-8 to TRBJ2-5, with D perhaps matching TRBD2 (6 bases). Specimen: blood, collected after dendritic cell vaccination. The CDR3 sequence is CASSLGTNQETQYF. The CDR3 nucleotides are TGTGCCAGCAGCTTAGGGACTAACCAAGAGACCCAGTACTTC.